The 9 T cell receptor beta chains given below trace back to one sample, sequenced in a study of human T cells and chemical hapten exposure. Regarding time point: patch test 2, 6 weeks after DPC sensitization. Described treatment: therapeutic diphenylcyclopropenone sensitization with weekly scalp DPC. TCRdb independently ran MiXCR on the RACE reads; one entry per CDR3 protein. The sample lists some 80,000 distinct CDR3 sequences; about 10% were seen once. The input for sequencing was whole blood, taken in connection with sensitization to the hapten diphenylcyclopropenone (DPC). These receptors were taken from a woman aged 30 to 39 with alopecia areata. Some clones in this sample may be carry-over from other donors' samples.

This clonotype was picked up many times. The chain carries TRBV7-9 and TRBJ2-7, with D uncertain. Trimming left V 4 bases short and J 2 bases short, with 3 bases between. The length of the CDR3 is 11 residues. The germline CDR1 and CDR2 sequences are SEHNR and FQNEAQ (reference sequence). For the CDR3, the DNA is TGTGCCAGCAGCTCCGCCTACGAGCAGTACTTC. As protein: CASSSAYEQYF.

This clonotype appeared a single time. A much larger clone is a single base away; this may be a read error. This sequence joins TRBV19 and TRBJ2-1, with 9 positions matching TRBD1. V lost 6 bases, J lost 10 bases, and 7 bases stayed unmatched. CDR3 length: 13 amino acids. Germline CDR1 is LNHDA and CDR2 is SQIVND (reference sequence). The CDR3: CASRRTGGREQFF. The CDR3 DNA reads as TGTGCCAGTAGAAGAACAGGGGGCCGGGAGCAGTTCTTC. Supplemented by reference TRBV19 and TRBJ2-1, the full variable domain reads DGGITQSPKYLFRKEGQNVTLSCEQNLNHDAMYWYRQDPGQGLRLIYYSQIVNDFQKGDIAEGYSVSREKKESFPLTVTSAQKNPTAFYLCASRRTGGREQFFGPGTRLTVL.

V and J are TRBV28 and TRBJ2-2; no clear D gene. Looked up from germline, CDR1 is MDHEN and CDR2 is SYDVKM. Trimming cost V 4 bases and J 4 bases, with 10 bases left between them. The CDR3 sequence is 14 residues long. CDR3 sequence reads: CASSSATITGELFF. The CDR3 DNA reads TGTGCCAGCAGTTCGGCGACGATCACCGGGGAGCTGTTTTTT.

CDR3 nucleotide sequence: TGTGCCAGCAGCGTAGTGGATGGCGGGGAGCTGTTTTTT. Translated, it gives CASSVVDGGELFF. V and J are TRBV9 and TRBJ2-2; no clear D. This CDR3 comprises 13 residues. Germline-derived CDR1 and CDR2 are SGDLS and YYNGEE. The V end lost 0 bases, the J end lost 7 bases, and 7 bases lay between the germline ends.

In its sample, this clonotype was seen many times. The chain is built from TRBV21-1 and TRBJ1-2; the D call in the table, TRBD1, was not verified against the DNA. TRBV21-1 is reported as a pseudogene. The CDR3 contains 17 residues. The chain's CDR3 is CASRTDRGPRLDYGYTF. The CDR3 nucleotides read TGTGCCAGCAGGACGGACAGGGGGCCGCGACTGGACTATGGCTACACCTTC.

This clonotype was seen ten or more times. The V and J genes are TRBV5-1 and TRBJ2-3; D gene unclear. CDR3 length equals 13 residues. Trimming pared 2 bases from V and 5 bases from J, leaving 9 bases between. Germline CDR1 and CDR2: SGHRS and YFSETQ. The CDR3 is CASSFIMGDTQYF. CDR3 DNA sequence: TGCGCCAGCAGCTTTATCATGGGAGATACGCAGTATTTT. Using reference TRBV5-1 and TRBJ2-3 for the parts outside the CDR3, the full variable domain is KAGVTQTPRYLIKTRGQQVTLSCSPISGHRSVSWYQQTPGQGLQFLFEYFSETQRNKGNFPGRFSGRQFSNSRSEMNVSTLELGDSALYLCASSFIMGDTQYFGPGTRLTVL.

This clonotype was observed a handful of times. The chain joins TRBV28 to TRBJ2-7, with unresolved D. The CDR3 extends over 12 amino acids. Deletions cut 6 bases from V and 3 bases from J, with 9 bases between. Germline CDR1 MDHEN, CDR2 SYDVKM. CDR3 region: CASSSWYYEQYF. In DNA form, the CDR3 reads TGTGCCAGCAGCTCGTGGTACTACGAGCAGTACTTC. Filled out from reference TRBV28 and TRBJ2-7, the complete variable domain reads DVKVTQSSRYLVKRTGEKVFLECVQDMDHENMFWYRQDPGLGLRLIYFSYDVKMKEKGDIPEGYSVSREKKERFSLILESASTNQTSMYLCASSSWYYEQYFGPGTRLTVT.

This clonotype was found many times. The V gene is TRBV5-1, the J gene TRBJ1-1; unclear D gene. Trimming cost V 2 bases and J 3 bases, with 17 bases left between them. CDR3 length equals 16 residues. Looked up from germline, CDR1 is SGHRS and CDR2 is YFSETQ. CDR3 loop: CASSFTTGSTDTEAFF. The CDR3 coding sequence is TGCGCCAGCAGCTTTACGACCGGGTCCACGGACACTGAAGCTTTCTTT.

This clonotype has a handful of counts. J is TRBJ2-3 and V is TRBV7-2; TRBD2 matches at 8 bases. Looked up from germline, CDR1 is SGHTA and CDR2 is FQGNSA. V was clipped by 5 bases and J by 2 bases; unmatched bases: 9. CDR3 length equals 16 residues. The chain's CDR3 is CASSPRPGGDTDTQYF. In nucleotides, the CDR3 is TGTGCCAGCAGCCCGAGGCCGGGGGGGGACACAGATACGCAGTATTTT.